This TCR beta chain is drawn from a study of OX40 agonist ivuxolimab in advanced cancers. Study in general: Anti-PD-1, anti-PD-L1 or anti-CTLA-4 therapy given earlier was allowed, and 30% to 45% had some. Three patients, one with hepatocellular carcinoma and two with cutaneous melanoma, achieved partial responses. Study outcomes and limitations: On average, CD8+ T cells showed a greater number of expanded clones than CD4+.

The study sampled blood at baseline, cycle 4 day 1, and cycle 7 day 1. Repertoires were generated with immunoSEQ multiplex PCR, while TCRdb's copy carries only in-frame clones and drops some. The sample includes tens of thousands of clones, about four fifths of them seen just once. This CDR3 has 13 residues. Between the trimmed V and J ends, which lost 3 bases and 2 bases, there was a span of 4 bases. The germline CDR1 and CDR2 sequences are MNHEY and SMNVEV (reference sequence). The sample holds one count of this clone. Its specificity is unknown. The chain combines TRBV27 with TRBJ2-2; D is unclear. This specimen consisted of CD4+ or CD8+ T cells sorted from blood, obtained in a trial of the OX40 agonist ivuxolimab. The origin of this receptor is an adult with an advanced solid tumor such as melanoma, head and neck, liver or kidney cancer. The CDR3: CASSLFNTGELFF. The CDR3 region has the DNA TGTGCCAGCAGTTTGTTCAACACCGGGGAGCTGTTTTTT.